The T cell receptor beta chain under discussion was sequenced for a study of blood T cells in healthy people across ages. Findings and limits, study-wide: Significant beta diversity loss was already apparent by age approximately 40, declining roughly linearly.

As for this clonotype: The antigen remains unidentified.

The CDR3 runs 12 residues. V was shortened by 8 bases and J by 8 bases, with 12 bases between the two germline ends. The authors ran a second PCR of 7 to 11 cycles using a sample-barcoded 5' primer and a J-beta primer mix. With 12 random nucleotides, a template-switch adaptor tagged each individual cDNA molecule. TCRdb re-called the 5' RACE reads with MiXCR, one entry per CDR3 protein. Of about 900,000 distinct CDR3 sequences listed, about 62% are singletons. Sequences were obtained from blood. The J gene is TRBJ1-4, the V gene TRBV12-3 or TRBV12-4, with D possibly matching TRBD1 (5 bases). This receptor was identified in a man aged 25-45 years in good health. This CDR3 reads CASGRVKEKLFF. In nucleotides, the CDR3 is TGTGCCAGCGGCAGGGTAAAAGAAAAACTGTTTTTT.